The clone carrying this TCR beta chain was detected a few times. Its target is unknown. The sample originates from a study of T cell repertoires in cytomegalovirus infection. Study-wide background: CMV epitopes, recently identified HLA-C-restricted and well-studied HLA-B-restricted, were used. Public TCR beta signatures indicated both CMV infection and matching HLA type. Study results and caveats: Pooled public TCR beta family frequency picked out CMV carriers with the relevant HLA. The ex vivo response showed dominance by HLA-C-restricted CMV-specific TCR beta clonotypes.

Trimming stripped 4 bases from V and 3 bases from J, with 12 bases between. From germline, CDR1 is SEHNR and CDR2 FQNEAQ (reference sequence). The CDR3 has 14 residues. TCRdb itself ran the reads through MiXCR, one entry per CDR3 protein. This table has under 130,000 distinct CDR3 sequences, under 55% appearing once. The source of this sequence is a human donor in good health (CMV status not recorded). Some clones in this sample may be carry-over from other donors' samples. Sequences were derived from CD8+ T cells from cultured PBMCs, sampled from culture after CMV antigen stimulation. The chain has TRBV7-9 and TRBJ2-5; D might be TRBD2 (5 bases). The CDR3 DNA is TGTGCCAGCAGCTCAGACTATTCCGAAGAGACCCAGTACTTC. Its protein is CASSSDYSEETQYF.